The rows below give T cell receptor beta chains drawn from one sample of a study of CDR3 diversity in severe acne. TCRdb used MiXCR to reprocess the PCR reads, holding one entry per CDR3 protein. This table holds about 98,000 distinct CDR3 sequences, around 56% found once. The sequenced sample was blood. These receptors came from a male donor with acne. Each CDR3 is given with its conserved first and last residue. Fields, in order: D gene, V gene, J gene, clone size, CDR3 protein, CDR3 DNA. A D gene is named only where the DNA matches it firmly. The listing skips clone size in some rows; elsewhere it reads once, few, many or a size class.

d_gene: TRBD1
v_gene: TRBV2
j_gene: TRBJ2-7
abundance: -
CDR3aa: CASSKSGTGVYEQYF
CDR3nt: TGTGCCAGCAGTAAATCCGGGACAGGGGTCTACGAGCAGTACTTC

d_gene: -
v_gene: TRBV10-1
j_gene: TRBJ1-1
abundance: -
CDR3aa: CASAVSVNTEAFF
CDR3nt: TGCGCCAGCGCCGTATCGGTGAACACTGAAGCTTTCTTT

d_gene: TRBD2
v_gene: TRBV25-1
j_gene: TRBJ2-5
abundance: -
CDR3aa: CASSEGAGLAGLYQETQYF
CDR3nt: TGTGCCAGCAGTGAAGGAGCGGGACTAGCGGGATTGTACCAAGAGACCCAGTACTTC

d_gene: TRBD1
v_gene: TRBV10-3
j_gene: TRBJ2-2
abundance: -
CDR3aa: CAISRPGQGNTGELFF
CDR3nt: TGTGCCATCAGTCGGCCCGGACAGGGGAACACCGGGGAGCTGTTTTTT

d_gene: -
v_gene: TRBV7-6
j_gene: TRBJ2-2
abundance: -
CDR3aa: CASSFPGSSAIGELFF
CDR3nt: TGTGCCAGCAGCTTCCCGGGATCGAGTGCAATCGGGGAGCTGTTTTTT

d_gene: TRBD2
v_gene: TRBV25-1
j_gene: TRBJ2-7
abundance: few
CDR3aa: CASGTRGYEQYF
CDR3nt: TGTGCCAGCGGGACTAGGGGCTACGAGCAGTACTTC

d_gene: TRBD2
v_gene: TRBV4-1
j_gene: TRBJ2-7
abundance: -
CDR3aa: CASSQDRVAGAIYEQYF
CDR3nt: TGCGCCAGCAGCCAAGATCGGGTAGCGGGAGCTATCTACGAGCAGTACTTC

d_gene: -
v_gene: TRBV11-2
j_gene: TRBJ2-6
abundance: -
CDR3aa: CASNFGRGGSGANVLTF
CDR3nt: TGTGCCAGCAACTTTGGCAGGGGGGGCTCTGGGGCCAACGTCCTGACTTTC

d_gene: -
v_gene: TRBV20-1
j_gene: TRBJ1-2
abundance: -
CDR3aa: CSARNRPYGYTF
CDR3nt: TGCAGTGCTCGTAACCGACCGTATGGCTACACCTTC

d_gene: -
v_gene: TRBV9
j_gene: TRBJ2-1
abundance: -
CDR3aa: CASSPGVVEQFF
CDR3nt: TGTGCCAGCAGCCCCGGGGTGGTTGAGCAGTTCTTC

d_gene: TRBD1
v_gene: TRBV7-6
j_gene: TRBJ1-5
abundance: many
CDR3aa: CASCSPRAGQGSNQPQHF
CDR3nt: TGTGCCAGCTGCTCTCCAAGGGCGGGACAGGGTAGCAATCAGCCCCAGCATTTT

d_gene: TRBD2
v_gene: TRBV15
j_gene: TRBJ2-1
abundance: once
CDR3aa: CATSSVEGGGSSYNEQFF
CDR3nt: TGTGCCACCAGCAGCGTAGAGGGCGGGGGGAGCTCCTACAATGAGCAGTTCTTC

d_gene: -
v_gene: TRBV5-1
j_gene: TRBJ2-7
abundance: -
CDR3aa: CASSLRGRTSSYGKYF
CDR3nt: TGCGCCAGCAGCTTGAGGGGGCGGACTAGCTCCTACGGGAAGTACTTC

d_gene: -
v_gene: TRBV14
j_gene: TRBJ1-2
abundance: -
CDR3aa: CASSQELAASRRGYTF
CDR3nt: TGTGCCAGCAGCCAAGAGCTAGCGGCCTCCCGGCGAGGCTACACCTTC

d_gene: TRBD1
v_gene: TRBV6-6
j_gene: TRBJ1-3
abundance: few
CDR3aa: CASSHIGTARNTIYF
CDR3nt: TGTGCCAGCAGTCATATTGGGACAGCCCGAAACACCATATATTTT

d_gene: TRBD2
v_gene: TRBV29-1
j_gene: TRBJ2-1
abundance: medium-sized
CDR3aa: CSVLAGEGNEQFF
CDR3nt: TGCAGCGTTCTAGCGGGAGAGGGCAATGAGCAGTTCTTC

d_gene: -
v_gene: TRBV12-3/TRBV12-4
j_gene: TRBJ2-5
abundance: many
CDR3aa: CASNLAGSGTQYF
CDR3nt: TGTGCCAGTAATCTGGCGGGGAGTGGGACCCAGTACTTC

d_gene: TRBD1
v_gene: TRBV5-1
j_gene: TRBJ1-2
abundance: few
CDR3aa: CASSPLQGSNYGYTF
CDR3nt: TGCGCCAGCAGCCCCTTACAGGGGTCCAACTATGGCTACACCTTC

d_gene: -
v_gene: TRBV6-1
j_gene: TRBJ2-7
abundance: medium-sized
CDR3aa: CASTQSSYEQYF
CDR3nt: TGTGCCAGCACCCAGAGCTCCTACGAGCAGTACTTC

d_gene: -
v_gene: TRBV13
j_gene: TRBJ2-5
abundance: -
CDR3aa: CASSQGLEDTQETQYF
CDR3nt: TGTGCCAGCAGTCAGGGACTTGAGGATACGCAAGAGACCCAGTACTTC

d_gene: TRBD1
v_gene: TRBV7-9
j_gene: TRBJ2-1
abundance: -
CDR3aa: CASSSYRGEQFF
CDR3nt: TGTGCCAGCAGCTCGTACAGGGGTGAGCAGTTCTTC

d_gene: -
v_gene: TRBV10-2
j_gene: TRBJ2-2
abundance: -
CDR3aa: CASSELELGTGELFF
CDR3nt: TGCGCCAGCAGTGAGCTGGAGTTAGGAACCGGGGAGCTGTTTTTT

d_gene: TRBD1
v_gene: TRBV3-1
j_gene: TRBJ2-4
abundance: many
CDR3aa: CASSRTGGGVQYF
CDR3nt: TGTGCCAGCAGTAGGACAGGGGGAGGGGTTCAGTACTTC

d_gene: -
v_gene: TRBV3-1
j_gene: TRBJ2-7
abundance: -
CDR3aa: CASSQVSNGEQYF
CDR3nt: TGTGCCAGCAGCCAGGTCTCGAATGGCGAGCAGTACTTC

d_gene: -
v_gene: TRBV7-3
j_gene: TRBJ1-1
abundance: -
CDR3aa: CASSLSGYTEAFF
CDR3nt: TGTGCCAGCAGCTTATCTGGGTACACTGAAGCTTTCTTT